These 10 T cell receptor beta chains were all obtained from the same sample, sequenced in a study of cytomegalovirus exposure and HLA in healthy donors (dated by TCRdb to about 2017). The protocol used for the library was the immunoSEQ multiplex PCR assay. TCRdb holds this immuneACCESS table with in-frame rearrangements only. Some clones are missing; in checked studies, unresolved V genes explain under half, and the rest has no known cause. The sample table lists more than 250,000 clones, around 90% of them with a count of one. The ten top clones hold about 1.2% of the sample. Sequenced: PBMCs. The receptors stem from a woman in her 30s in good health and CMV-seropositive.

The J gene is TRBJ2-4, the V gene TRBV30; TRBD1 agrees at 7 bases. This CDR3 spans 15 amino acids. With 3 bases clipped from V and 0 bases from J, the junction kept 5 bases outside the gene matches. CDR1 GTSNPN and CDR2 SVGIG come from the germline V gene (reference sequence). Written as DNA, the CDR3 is TGTGCCTGGAGGGACAGGCTACTAGCCAAAAACATTCAGTACTTC. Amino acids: CAWRDRLLAKNIQYF.

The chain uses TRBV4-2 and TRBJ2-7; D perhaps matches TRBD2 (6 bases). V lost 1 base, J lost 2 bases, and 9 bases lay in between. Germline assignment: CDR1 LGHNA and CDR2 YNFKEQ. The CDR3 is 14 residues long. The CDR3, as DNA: TGTGCCAGCAGCCAAGGGGGACTCACCTACGAGCAGTACTTC. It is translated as CASSQGGLTYEQYF.

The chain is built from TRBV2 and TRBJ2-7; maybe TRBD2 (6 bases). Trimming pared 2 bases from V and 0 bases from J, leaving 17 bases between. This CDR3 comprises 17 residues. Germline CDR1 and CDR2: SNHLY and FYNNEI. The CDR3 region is CASSEPVAEPSSYEQYF. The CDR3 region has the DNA TGTGCCAGCAGTGAACCGGTAGCGGAACCGAGCTCCTACGAGCAGTACTTC.

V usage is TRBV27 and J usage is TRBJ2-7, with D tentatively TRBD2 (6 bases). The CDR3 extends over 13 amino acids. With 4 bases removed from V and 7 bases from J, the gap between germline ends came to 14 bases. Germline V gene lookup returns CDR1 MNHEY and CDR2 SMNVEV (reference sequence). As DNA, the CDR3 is TGTGCCAGCAGTTATCTGGGACTGGAAGAGCAGTACTTC. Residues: CASSYLGLEEQYF.

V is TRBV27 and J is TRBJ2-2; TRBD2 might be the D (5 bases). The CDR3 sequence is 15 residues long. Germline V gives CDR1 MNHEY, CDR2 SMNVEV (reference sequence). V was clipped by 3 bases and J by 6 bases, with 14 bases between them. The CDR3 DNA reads TGTGCCAGCAGTTTTTCCGGGAACCGGCCCGGGGAGCTGTTTTTT. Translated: CASSFSGNRPGELFF.

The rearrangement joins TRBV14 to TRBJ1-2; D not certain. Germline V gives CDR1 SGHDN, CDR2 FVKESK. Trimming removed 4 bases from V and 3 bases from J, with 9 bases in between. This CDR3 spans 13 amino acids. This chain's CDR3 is CASSLQPYYGYTF. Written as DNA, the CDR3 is TGTGCCAGCAGCCTACAGCCTTACTATGGCTACACCTTC.

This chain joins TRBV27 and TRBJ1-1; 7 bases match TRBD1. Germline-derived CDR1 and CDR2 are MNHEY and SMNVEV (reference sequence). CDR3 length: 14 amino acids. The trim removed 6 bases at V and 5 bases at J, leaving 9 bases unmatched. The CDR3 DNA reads TGTGCCAGCAGCCTAACAGGGGCCCGGACTGAAGCTTTCTTT. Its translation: CASSLTGARTEAFF.

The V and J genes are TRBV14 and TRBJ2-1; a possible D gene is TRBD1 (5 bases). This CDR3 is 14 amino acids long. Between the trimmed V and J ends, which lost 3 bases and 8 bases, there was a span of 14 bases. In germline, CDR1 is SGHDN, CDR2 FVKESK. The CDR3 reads CASSHSDSFDEQFF. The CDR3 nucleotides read TGTGCCAGCAGCCACTCCGACAGTTTTGATGAGCAGTTCTTC.

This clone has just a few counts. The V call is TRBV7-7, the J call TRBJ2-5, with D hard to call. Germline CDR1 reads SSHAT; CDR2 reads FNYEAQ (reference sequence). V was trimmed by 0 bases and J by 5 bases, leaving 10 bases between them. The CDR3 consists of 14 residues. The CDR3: CASSLAGPAETQYF. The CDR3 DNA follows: TGTGCCAGCAGCTTAGCAGGGCCGGCGGAGACCCAGTACTTC.

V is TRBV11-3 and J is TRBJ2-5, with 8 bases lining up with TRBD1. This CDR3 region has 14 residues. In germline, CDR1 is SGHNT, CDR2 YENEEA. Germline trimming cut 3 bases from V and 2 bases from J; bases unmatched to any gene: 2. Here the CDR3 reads CASSFRGRQETQYF. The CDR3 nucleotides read TGTGCCAGCAGCTTCAGGGGGCGTCAAGAGACCCAGTACTTC.